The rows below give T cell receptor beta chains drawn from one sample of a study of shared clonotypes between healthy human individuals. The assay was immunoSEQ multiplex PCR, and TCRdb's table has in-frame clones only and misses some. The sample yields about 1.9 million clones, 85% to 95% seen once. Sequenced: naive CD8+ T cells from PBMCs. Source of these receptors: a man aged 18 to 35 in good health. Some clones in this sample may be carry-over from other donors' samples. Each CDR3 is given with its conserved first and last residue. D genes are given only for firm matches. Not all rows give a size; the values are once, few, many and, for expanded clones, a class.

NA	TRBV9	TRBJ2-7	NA	CASSSPSSYEQYF	TGTGCCAGCAGCTCACCCAGCTCCTACGAGCAGTACTTC
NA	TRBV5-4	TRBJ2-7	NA	CASSQVGGSYEQYF	TGCGCCAGCAGCCAAGTGGGTGGGTCCTACGAGCAGTACTTC
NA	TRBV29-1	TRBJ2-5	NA	CSVVGGVWGETQYF	TGCAGCGTTGTTGGCGGGGTATGGGGCGAGACCCAGTACTTC
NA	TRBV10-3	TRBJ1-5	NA	CAISEARLQGGHQPQHF	TGTGCCATCAGTGAAGCGCGGTTACAGGGCGGGCATCAGCCCCAGCATTTT
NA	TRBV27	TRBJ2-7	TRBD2	CASSSRTSGPGVVYF	TGTGCCAGCAGTTCCAGGACTAGCGGGCCCGGAGTGGTGTACTTC
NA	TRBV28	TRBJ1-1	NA	CASSFSGEAFF	TGTGCCAGCAGTTTTTCCGGGGAGGCTTTCTTT
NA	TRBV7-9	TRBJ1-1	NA	CASSLARGEGTEAFF	TGTGCCAGCAGCTTAGCCCGGGGGGAGGGCACTGAAGCTTTCTTT
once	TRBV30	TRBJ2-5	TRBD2	CAWALLGGRAVEETQYF	TGTGCCTGGGCCCTGTTGGGCGGGAGGGCCGTGGAAGAGACCCAGTACTTC
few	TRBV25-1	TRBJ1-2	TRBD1	CASRGTRGQQYGYTF	TGTGCCAGCAGAGGGACCAGGGGACAGCAATATGGCTACACCTTC
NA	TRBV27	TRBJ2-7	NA	CASSPMDSFGYEQYF	TGTGCCAGCAGTCCCATGGACAGTTTCGGCTACGAGCAGTACTTC
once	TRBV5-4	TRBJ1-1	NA	CASSLGRSYLNTEAFF	TGTGCCAGCAGCTTGGGACGGAGCTATTTGAACACTGAAGCTTTCTTT
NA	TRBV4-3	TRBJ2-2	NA	CASSQGGAGYTGELFF	TGCGCCAGCAGCCAAGGTGGGGCAGGGTACACCGGGGAGCTGTTTTTT
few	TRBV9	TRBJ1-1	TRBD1	CASSVGTGGFTEAFF	TGTGCCAGCAGCGTAGGGACAGGGGGCTTCACTGAAGCTTTCTTT
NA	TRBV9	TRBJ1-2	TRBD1	CASSVEQGFVGYTF	TGTGCCAGCAGCGTGGAACAGGGGTTCGTAGGCTACACCTTC
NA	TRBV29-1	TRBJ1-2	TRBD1	CSVEPGTGGDGYTF	TGCAGCGTTGAACCCGGGACAGGAGGGGATGGCTACACCTTC
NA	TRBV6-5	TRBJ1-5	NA	CASCHLGQSNQPQHF	TGTGCCAGCTGCCACTTAGGGCAGAGCAATCAGCCCCAGCATTTT
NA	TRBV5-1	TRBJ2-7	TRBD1	CASSSFHSGTGDEQYF	TGCGCCAGCAGCTCGTTTCACTCCGGGACAGGGGACGAGCAGTACTTC